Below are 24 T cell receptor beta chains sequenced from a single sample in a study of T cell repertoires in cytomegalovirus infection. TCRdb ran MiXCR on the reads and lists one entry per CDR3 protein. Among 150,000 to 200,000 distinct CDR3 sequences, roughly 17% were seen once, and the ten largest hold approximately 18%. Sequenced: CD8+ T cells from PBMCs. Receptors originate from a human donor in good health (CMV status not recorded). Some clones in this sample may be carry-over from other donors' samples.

This CDR3 is CASSISSYNEQFF. As DNA, the CDR3 is TGTGCCAGTAGTATAAGCAGCTACAATGAGCAGTTCTTC. The chain employs TRBV19 and TRBJ2-1, with unresolved D. Germline CDR1 LNHDA, CDR2 SQIVND (reference sequence). The V and J ends lost 2 bases and 3 bases respectively, with 5 bases between them. This CDR3 region has 13 residues. Drawing the rest from reference TRBV19 and TRBJ2-1, the complete variable domain is DGGITQSPKYLFRKEGQNVTLSCEQNLNHDAMYWYRQDPGQGLRLIYYSQIVNDFQKGDIAEGYSVSREKKESFPLTVTSAQKNPTAFYLCASSISSYNEQFFGPGTRLTVL.

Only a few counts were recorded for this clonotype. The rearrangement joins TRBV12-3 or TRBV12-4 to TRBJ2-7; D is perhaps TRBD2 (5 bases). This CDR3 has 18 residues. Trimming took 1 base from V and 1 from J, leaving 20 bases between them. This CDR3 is CASSLGYGQARRSYEQYF. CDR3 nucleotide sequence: TGTGCCAGCAGTTTAGGTTACGGGCAGGCCAGGAGGTCCTACGAGCAGTACTTC.

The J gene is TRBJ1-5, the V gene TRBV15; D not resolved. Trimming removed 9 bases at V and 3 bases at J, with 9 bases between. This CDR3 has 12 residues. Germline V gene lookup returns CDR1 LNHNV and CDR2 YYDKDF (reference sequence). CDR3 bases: TGTGCCACAGCTATTGACAATCAGCCCCAGCATTTT. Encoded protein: CATAIDNQPQHF. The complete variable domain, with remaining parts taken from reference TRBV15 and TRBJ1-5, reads DAMVIQNPRYQVTQFGKPVTLSCSQTLNHNVMYWYQQKSSQAPKLLFHYYDKDFNNEADTPDNFQSRRPNTSFCFLDIRSPGLGDTAMYLCATAIDNQPQHFGDGTRLSIL.

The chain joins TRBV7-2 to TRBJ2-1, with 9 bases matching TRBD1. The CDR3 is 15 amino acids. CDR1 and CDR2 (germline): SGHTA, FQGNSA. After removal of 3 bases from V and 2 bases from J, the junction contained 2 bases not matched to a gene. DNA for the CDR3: TGTGCCAGCAGCTTCACAGGGGGCGCCTACAATGAGCAGTTCTTC. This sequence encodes CASSFTGGAYNEQFF.

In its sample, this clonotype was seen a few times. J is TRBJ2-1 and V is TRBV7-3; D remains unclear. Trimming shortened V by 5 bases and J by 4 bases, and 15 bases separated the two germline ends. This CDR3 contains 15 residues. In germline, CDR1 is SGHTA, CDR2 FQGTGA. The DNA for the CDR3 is TGTGCCAGCAGCCCTGACAAGTTCCCTTACAATGAGCAGTTCTTC. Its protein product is CASSPDKFPYNEQFF.

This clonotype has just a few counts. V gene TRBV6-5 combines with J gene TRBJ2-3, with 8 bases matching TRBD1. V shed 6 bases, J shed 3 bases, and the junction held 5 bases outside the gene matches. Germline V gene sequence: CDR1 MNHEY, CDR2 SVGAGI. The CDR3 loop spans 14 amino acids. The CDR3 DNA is TGTGCCAGCAGCGTTGGACAGGGTACAGATACGCAGTATTTT. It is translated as CASSVGQGTDTQYF.

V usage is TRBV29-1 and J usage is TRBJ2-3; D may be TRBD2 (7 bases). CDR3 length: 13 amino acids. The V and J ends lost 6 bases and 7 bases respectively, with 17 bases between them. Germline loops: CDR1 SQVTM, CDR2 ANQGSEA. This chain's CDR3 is CSVRGGRANTQYF. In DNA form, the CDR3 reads TGCAGCGTGAGAGGGGGGAGGGCGAATACGCAGTATTTT.

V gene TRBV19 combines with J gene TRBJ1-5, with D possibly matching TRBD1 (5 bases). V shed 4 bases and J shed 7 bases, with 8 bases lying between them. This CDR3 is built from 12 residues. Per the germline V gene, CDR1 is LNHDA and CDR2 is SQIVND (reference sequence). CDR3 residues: CASSTGHQPQHF. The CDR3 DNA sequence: TGTGCCAGTAGTACGGGGCACCAGCCCCAGCATTTT.

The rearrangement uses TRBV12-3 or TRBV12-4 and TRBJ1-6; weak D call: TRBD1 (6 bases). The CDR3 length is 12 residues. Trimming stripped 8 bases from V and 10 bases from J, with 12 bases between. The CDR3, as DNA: TGTGCCAGCGGACAGAGGGCGTCACCCCTCCACTTT. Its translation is CASGQRASPLHF.

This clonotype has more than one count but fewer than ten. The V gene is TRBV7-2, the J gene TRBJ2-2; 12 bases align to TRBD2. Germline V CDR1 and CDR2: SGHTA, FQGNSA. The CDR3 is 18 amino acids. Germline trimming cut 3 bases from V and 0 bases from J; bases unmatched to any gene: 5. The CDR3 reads CASSFVLAGGTNTGELFF. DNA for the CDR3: TGTGCCAGCAGCTTTGTCCTAGCGGGAGGGACGAACACCGGGGAGCTGTTTTTT.

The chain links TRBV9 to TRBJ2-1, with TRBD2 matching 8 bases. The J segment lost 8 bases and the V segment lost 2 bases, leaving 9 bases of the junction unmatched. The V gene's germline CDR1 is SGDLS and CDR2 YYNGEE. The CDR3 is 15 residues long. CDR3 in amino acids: CASSVSGVTEDEQFF. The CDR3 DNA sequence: TGTGCCAGCAGCGTTAGCGGGGTAACAGAGGATGAGCAGTTCTTC.

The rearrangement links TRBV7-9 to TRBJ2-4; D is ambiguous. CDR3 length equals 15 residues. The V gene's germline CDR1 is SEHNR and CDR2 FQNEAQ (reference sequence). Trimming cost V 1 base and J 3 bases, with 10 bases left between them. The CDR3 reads CASSLDSGFKNIQYF. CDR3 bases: TGTGCCAGCAGCTTAGATTCCGGGTTCAAAAACATTCAGTACTTC. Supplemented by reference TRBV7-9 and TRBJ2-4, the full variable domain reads DTGVSQNPRHKITKRGQNVTFRCDPISEHNRLYWYRQTLGQGPEFLTYFQNEAQLEKSRLLSDRFSAERPKGSFSTLEIQRTEQGDSAMYLCASSLDSGFKNIQYFGAGTRLSVL.

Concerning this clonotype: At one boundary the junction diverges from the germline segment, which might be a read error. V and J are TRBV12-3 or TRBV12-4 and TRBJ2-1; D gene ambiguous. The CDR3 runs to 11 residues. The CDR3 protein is CASSTHPSPVF. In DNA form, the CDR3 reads TGTGCCAGCAGTACCCACCCCTCGCCCGTCTTC.

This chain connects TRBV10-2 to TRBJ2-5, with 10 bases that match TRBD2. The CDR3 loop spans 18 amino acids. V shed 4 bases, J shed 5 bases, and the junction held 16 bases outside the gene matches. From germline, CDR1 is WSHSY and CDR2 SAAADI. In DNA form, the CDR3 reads TGCGCCAGCAGTGTTAGGGGTGGTTGGCTAGCGGGAGCGGAGACCCAGTACTTC. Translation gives CASSVRGGWLAGAETQYF.

CDR3 sequence (DNA): TGTGCCAGCAGCCCTGCCGCACGGCGAAACACCATATATTTT. The encoded protein is CASSPAARRNTIYF. The chain employs TRBV3-1 and TRBJ1-3; D ambiguous. This CDR3 is 14 amino acids long. Germline lookup yields CDR1 LGHDT and CDR2 YNNKEL (reference sequence). The V end was cut by 4 bases, the J end by 5 bases, with 12 bases between.

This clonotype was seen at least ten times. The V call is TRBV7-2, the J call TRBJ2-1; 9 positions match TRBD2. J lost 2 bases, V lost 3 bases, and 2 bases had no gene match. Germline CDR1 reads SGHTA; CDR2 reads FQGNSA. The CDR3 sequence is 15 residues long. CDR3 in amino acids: CASSFIAGAYNEQFF. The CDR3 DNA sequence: TGTGCCAGCAGCTTTATAGCGGGAGCCTACAATGAGCAGTTCTTC.

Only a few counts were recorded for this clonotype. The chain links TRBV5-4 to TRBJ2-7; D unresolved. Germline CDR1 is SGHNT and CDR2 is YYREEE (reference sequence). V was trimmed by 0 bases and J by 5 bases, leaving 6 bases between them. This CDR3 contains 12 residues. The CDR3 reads CASSLVPHEQYF. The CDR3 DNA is TGTGCCAGCAGCTTGGTACCCCACGAGCAGTACTTC.

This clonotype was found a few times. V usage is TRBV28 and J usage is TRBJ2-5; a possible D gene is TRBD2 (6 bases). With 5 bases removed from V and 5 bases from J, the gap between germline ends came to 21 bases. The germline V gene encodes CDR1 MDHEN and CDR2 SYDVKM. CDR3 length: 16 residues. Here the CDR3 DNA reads TGTGCCAGCAGTGTGGGGGAACTAGCAGGGCCCGAGACCCAGTACTTC. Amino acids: CASSVGELAGPETQYF.

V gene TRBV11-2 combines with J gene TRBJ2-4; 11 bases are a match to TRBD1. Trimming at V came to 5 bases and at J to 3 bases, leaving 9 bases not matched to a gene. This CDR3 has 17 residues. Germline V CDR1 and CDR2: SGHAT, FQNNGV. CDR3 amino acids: CASSTADRGPDKNIQYF. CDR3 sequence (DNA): TGTGCCAGCAGCACGGCGGACAGGGGGCCGGACAAAAACATTCAGTACTTC.

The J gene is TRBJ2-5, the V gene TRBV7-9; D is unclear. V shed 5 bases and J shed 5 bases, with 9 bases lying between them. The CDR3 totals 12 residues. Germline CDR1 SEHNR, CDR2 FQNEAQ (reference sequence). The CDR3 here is CASSVLDETQYF. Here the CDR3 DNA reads TGTGCCAGCAGCGTGTTAGACGAGACCCAGTACTTC.

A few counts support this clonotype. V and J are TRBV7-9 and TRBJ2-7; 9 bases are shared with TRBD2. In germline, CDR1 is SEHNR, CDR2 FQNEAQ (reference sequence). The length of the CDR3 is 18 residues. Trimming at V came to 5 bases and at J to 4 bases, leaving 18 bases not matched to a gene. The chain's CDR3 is CASSPIFPFSGGVYEQYF. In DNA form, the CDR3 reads TGTGCCAGCAGCCCGATTTTCCCCTTTAGCGGGGGAGTTTACGAGCAGTACTTC. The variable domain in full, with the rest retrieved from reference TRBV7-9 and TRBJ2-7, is DTGVSQNPRHKITKRGQNVTFRCDPISEHNRLYWYRQTLGQGPEFLTYFQNEAQLEKSRLLSDRFSAERPKGSFSTLEIQRTEQGDSAMYLCASSPIFPFSGGVYEQYFGPGTRLTVT.

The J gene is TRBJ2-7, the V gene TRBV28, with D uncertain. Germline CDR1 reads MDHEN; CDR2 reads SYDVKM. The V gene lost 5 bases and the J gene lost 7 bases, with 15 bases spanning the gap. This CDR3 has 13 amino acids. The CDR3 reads CASSPRGAKEQYF. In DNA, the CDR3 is TGTGCCAGCAGTCCCCGCGGAGCCAAAGAGCAGTACTTC.

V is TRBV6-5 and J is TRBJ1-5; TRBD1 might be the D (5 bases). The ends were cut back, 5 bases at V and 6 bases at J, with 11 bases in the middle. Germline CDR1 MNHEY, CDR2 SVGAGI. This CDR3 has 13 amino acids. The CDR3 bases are TGTGCCAGCAGTGACGGCGGGGCTCAGCCCCAGCATTTT. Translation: CASSDGGAQPQHF.

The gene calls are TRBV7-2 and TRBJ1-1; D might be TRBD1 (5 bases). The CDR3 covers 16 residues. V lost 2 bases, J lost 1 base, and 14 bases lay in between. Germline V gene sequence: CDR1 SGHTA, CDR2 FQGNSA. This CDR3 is CASSLYTGRGNTEAFF. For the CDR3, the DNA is TGTGCCAGCAGCTTATATACGGGACGGGGGAACACTGAAGCTTTCTTT.